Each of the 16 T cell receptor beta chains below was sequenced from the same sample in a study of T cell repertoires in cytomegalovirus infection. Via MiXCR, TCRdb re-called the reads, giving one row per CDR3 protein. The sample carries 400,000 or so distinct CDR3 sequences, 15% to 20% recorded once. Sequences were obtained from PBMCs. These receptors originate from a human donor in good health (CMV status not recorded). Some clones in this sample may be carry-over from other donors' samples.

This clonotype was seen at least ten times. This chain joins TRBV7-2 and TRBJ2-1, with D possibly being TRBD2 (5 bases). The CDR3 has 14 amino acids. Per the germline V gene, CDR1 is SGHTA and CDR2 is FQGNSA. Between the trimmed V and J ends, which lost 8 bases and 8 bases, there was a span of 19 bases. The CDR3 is CASSMSILRDEQFF. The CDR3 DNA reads TGTGCCAGCTCTATGAGTATTCTGCGGGATGAGCAGTTCTTC.

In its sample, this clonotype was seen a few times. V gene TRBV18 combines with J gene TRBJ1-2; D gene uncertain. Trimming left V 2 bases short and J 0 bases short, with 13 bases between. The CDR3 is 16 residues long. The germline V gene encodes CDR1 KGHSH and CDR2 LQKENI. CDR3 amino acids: CASSPSRDTTNYGYTF. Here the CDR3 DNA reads TGTGCCAGCTCACCATCGCGAGACACCACTAACTATGGCTACACCTTC.

The CDR3 nucleotides read TGTGCCAACCCCGACGCAGGAGGGAACACCATATATTTT. It specifies CANPDAGGNTIYF. The chain joins TRBV19 to TRBJ1-3; D not resolved. The V gene lost 10 bases and the J gene lost 7 bases, with 17 bases spanning the gap. This CDR3 region has 13 residues. Germline CDR1 LNHDA, CDR2 SQIVND (reference sequence).

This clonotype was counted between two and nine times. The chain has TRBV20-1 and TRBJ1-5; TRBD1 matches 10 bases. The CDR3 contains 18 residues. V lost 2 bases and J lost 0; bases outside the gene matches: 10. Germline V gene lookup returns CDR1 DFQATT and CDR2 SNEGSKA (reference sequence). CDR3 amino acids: CSARYGTGDFYSNQPQHF. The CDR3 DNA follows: TGCAGTGCTAGATACGGGACAGGGGACTTTTATAGCAATCAGCCCCAGCATTTT.

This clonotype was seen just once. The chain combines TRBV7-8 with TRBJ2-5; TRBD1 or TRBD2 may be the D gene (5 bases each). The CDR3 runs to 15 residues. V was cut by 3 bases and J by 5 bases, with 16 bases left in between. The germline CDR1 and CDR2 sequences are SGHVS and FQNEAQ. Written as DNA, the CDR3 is TGTGCCAGCAGCTTCTCCGTCGGGGCAGTCGAGACCCAGTACTTC. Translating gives CASSFSVGAVETQYF.

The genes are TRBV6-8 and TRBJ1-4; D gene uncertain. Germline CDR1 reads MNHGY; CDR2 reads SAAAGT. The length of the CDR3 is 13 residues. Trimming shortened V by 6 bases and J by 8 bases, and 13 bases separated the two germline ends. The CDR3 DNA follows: TGTGCCAGCAGAAGGACGCTTGGCGAAAAACTGTTTTTT. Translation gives CASRRTLGEKLFF.

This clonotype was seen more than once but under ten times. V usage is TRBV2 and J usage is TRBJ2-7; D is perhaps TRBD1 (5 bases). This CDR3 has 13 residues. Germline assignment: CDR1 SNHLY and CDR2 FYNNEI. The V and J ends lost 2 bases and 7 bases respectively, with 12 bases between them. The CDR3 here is CASSEQGVGEQYF. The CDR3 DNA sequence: TGTGCCAGCAGTGAACAGGGTGTCGGAGAGCAGTACTTC.

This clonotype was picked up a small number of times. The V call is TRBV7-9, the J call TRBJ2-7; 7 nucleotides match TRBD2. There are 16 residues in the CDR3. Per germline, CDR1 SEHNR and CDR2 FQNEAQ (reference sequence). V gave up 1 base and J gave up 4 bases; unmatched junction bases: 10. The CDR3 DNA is TGTGCCAGCAGCTTAGTAGGCCGGGACTACCGATACGAGCAGTACTTC. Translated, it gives CASSLVGRDYRYEQYF.

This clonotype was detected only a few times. In DNA form, the CDR3 reads TGTGCCAGCAGCCGGACCTTGGGGGCTTTCTTT. Translating gives CASSRTLGAFF. The chain uses TRBV7-9 and TRBJ1-1, with D hard to call. V was trimmed by 5 bases and J by 11 bases, leaving 12 bases between them. The CDR3 is 11 residues long. Germline lookup yields CDR1 SEHNR and CDR2 FQNEAQ (reference sequence).

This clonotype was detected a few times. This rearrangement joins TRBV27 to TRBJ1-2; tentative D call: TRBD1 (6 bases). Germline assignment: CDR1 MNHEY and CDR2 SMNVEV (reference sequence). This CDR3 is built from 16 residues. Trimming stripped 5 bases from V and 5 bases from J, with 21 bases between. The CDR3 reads CASSPRGAYLDYGYTF. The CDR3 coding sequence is TGTGCCAGCAGTCCAAGGGGGGCCTATTTGGATTATGGCTACACCTTC.

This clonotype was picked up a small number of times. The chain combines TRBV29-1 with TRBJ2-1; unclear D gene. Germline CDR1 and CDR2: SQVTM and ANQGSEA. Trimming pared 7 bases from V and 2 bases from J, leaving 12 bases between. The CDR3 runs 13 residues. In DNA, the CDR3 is TGCAGCGCCCGACCAGATCCCTACAATGAGCAGTTCTTC. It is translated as CSARPDPYNEQFF.

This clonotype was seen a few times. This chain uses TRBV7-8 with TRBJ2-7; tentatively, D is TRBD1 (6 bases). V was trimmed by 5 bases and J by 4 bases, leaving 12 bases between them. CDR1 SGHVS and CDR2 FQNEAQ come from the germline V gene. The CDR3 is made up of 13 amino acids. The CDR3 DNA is TGTGCCAGCAGCCCAGGGGTTTCTTACGAGCAGTACTTC. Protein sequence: CASSPGVSYEQYF.

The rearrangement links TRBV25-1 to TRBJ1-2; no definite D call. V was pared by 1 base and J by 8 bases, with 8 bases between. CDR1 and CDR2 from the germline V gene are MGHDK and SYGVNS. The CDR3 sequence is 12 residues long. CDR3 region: CASSESYGGYTF. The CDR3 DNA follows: TGTGCCAGCAGTGAATCATATGGGGGCTACACCTTC.

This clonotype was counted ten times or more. The CDR3 protein is CASSQRRGEKLFF. CDR3 nucleotide sequence: TGTGCCAGCAGCCAGCGGCGTGGTGAAAAACTGTTTTTT. V and J are TRBV7-2 and TRBJ1-4, with D hard to call. This CDR3 is built from 13 residues. The V and J ends lost 5 bases and 7 bases respectively, with 11 bases between them. Germline CDR1 and CDR2: SGHTA and FQGNSA.

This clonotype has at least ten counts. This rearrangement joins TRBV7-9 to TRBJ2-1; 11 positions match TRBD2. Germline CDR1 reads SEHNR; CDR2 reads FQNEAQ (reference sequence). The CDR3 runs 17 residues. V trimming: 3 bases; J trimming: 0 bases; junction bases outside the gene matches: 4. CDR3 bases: TGTGCCAGCAGCTTCGTGACTAGCGGGAACTCCTACAATGAGCAGTTCTTC. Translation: CASSFVTSGNSYNEQFF.

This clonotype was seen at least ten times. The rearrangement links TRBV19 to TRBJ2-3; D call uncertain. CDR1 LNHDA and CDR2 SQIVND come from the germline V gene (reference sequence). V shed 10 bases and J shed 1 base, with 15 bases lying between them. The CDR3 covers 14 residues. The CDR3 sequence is CATGRDGGTDTQYF. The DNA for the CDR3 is TGTGCCACTGGTAGGGATGGAGGCACAGATACGCAGTATTTT.